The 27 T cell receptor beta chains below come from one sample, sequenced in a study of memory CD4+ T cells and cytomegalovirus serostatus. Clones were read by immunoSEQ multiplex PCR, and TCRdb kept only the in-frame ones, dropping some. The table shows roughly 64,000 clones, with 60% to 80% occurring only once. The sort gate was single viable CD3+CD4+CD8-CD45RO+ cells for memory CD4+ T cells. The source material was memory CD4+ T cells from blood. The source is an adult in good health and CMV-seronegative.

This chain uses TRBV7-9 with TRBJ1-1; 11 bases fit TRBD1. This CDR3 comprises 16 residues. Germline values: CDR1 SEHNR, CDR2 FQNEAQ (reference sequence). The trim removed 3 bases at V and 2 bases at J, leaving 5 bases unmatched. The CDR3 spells CASSLRTGGGNTEAFF. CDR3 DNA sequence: TGTGCCAGCAGCTTGAGGACAGGGGGCGGAAACACTGAAGCTTTCTTT.

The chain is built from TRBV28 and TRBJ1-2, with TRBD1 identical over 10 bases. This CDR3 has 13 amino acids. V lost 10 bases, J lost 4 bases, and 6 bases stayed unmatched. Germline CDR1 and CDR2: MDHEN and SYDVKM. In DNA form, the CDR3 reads TGTGCCACTCGGGACAGGGGAGCCTATGGCTACACCTTC. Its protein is CATRDRGAYGYTF.

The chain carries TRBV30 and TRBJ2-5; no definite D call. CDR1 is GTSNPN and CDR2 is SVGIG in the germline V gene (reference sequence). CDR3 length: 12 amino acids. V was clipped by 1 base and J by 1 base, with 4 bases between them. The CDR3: CAWSGSQETQYF. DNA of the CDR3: TGTGCCTGGAGTGGGTCCCAAGAGACCCAGTACTTC. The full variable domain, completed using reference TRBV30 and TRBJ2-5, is SQTIHQWPATLVQPVGSPLSLECTVEGTSNPNLYWYRQAAGRGLQLLFYSVGIGQISSEVPQNLSASRPQDRQFILSSKKLLLSDSGFYLCAWSGSQETQYFGPGTRLLVL.

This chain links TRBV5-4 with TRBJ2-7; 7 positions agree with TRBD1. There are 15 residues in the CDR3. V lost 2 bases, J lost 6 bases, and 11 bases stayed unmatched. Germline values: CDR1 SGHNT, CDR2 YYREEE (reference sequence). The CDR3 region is CASSFSSGGSSEQYF. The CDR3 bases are TGTGCCAGCAGCTTTAGTTCAGGGGGAAGTTCCGAGCAGTACTTC.

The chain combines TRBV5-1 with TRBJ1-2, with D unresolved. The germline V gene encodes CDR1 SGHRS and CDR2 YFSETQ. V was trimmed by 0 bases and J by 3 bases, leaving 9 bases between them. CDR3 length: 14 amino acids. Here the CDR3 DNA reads TGCGCCAGCAGCTTGGAACGGGTTGACTATGGCTACACCTTC. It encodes CASSLERVDYGYTF.

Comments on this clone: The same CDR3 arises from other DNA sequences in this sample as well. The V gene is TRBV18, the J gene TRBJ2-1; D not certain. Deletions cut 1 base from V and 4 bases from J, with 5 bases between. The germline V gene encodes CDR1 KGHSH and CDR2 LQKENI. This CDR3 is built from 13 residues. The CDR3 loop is CASSPQGYNEQFF. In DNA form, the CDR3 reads TGTGCCAGCTCACCACAAGGGTACAATGAGCAGTTCTTC.

The DNA for the CDR3 is TGTGCCTCCCCGGGCGGAGCCGGGGAGCTGTTTTTT. Its translation is CASPGGAGELFF. The chain links TRBV7-9 to TRBJ2-2; D is unclear. Germline-derived CDR1 and CDR2 are SEHNR and FQNEAQ (reference sequence). V was shortened by 11 bases and J by 6 bases, with 13 bases between the two germline ends. The CDR3 has 12 amino acids.

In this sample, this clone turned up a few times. The CDR3 protein is CASSLARDSKANYGYTF. The CDR3, as DNA: TGCGCCAGCAGCTTGGCCCGGGACAGTAAAGCTAACTATGGCTACACCTTC. The gene calls are TRBV5-1 and TRBJ1-2; 7 bases align to TRBD1. The CDR3 loop spans 17 amino acids. Germline CDR1 is SGHRS and CDR2 is YFSETQ. V trimming: 0 bases; J trimming: 0 bases; junction bases outside the gene matches: 8.

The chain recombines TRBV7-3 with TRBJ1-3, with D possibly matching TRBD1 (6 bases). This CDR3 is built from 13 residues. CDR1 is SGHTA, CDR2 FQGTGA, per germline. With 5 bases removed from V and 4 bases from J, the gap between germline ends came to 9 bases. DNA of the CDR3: TGTGCCAGCAGCCCTGGACAGGGAAACACCATATATTTT. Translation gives CASSPGQGNTIYF.

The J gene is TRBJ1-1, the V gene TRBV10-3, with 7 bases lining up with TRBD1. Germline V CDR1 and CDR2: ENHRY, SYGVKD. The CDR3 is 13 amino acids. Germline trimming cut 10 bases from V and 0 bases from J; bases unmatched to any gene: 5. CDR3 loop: CASYRGMNTEAFF. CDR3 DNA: TGTGCCAGTTACAGGGGAATGAACACTGAAGCTTTCTTT.

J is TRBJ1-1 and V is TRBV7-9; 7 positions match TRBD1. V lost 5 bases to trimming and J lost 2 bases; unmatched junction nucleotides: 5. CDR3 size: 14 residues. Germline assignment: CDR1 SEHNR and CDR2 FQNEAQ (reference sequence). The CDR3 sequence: CASSGRTGNTEAFF. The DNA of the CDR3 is TGTGCCAGCAGCGGGAGGACAGGTAACACTGAAGCTTTCTTT.

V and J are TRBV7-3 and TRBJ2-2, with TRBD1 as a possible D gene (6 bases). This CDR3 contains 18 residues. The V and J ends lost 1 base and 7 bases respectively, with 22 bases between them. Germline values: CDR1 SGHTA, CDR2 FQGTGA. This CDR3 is CASSLKRLYTGSGGELFF. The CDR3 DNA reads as TGTGCCAGCAGCTTAAAGAGGCTTTATACAGGGTCGGGCGGGGAGCTGTTTTTT.

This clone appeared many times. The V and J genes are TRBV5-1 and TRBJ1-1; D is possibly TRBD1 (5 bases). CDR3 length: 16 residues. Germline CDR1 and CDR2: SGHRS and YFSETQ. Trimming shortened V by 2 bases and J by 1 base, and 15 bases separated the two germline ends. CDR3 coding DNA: TGCGCCAGCAGCTTACAACCAACAGGCTCGAACACTGAAGCTTTCTTT. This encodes CASSLQPTGSNTEAFF.

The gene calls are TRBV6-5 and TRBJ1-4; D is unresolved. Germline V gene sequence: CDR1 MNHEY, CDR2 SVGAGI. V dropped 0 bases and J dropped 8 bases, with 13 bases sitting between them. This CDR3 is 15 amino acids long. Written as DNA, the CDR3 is TGTGCCAGCAGTTACTCGTCTTTTGTCGAAGAAAAACTGTTTTTT. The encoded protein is CASSYSSFVEEKLFF.

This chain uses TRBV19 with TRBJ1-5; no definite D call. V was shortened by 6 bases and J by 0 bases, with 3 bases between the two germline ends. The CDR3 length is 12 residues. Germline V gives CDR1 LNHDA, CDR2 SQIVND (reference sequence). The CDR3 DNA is TGTGCCAGTAGACCTAGCAATCAGCCCCAGCATTTT. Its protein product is CASRPSNQPQHF. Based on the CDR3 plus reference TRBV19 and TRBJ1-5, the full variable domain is DGGITQSPKYLFRKEGQNVTLSCEQNLNHDAMYWYRQDPGQGLRLIYYSQIVNDFQKGDIAEGYSVSREKKESFPLTVTSAQKNPTAFYLCASRPSNQPQHFGDGTRLSIL.

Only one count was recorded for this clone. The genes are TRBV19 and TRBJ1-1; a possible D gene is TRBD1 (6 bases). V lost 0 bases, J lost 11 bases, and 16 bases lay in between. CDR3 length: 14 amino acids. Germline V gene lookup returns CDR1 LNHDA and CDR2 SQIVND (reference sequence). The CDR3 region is CASSIDHRAAFAFF. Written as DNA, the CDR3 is TGTGCCAGTAGTATAGATCACAGGGCGGCGTTCGCTTTCTTT.

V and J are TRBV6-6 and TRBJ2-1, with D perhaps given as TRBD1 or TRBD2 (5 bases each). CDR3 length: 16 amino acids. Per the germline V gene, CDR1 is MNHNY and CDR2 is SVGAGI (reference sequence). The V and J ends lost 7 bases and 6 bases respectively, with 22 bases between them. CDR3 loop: CASMGTQGYLSNEQFF. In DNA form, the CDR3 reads TGTGCCAGCATGGGGACCCAGGGATACCTATCCAATGAGCAGTTCTTC.

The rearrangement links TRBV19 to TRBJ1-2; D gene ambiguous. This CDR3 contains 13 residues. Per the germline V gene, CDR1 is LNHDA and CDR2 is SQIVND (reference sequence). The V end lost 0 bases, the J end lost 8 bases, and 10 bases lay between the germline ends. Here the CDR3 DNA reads TGTGCCAGTAGTATAGACCGATCAACCGGCTACACCTTC. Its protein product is CASSIDRSTGYTF.

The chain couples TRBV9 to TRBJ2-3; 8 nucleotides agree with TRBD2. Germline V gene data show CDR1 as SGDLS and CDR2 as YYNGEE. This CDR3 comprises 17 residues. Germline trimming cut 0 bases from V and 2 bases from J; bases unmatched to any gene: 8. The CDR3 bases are TGTGCCAGCAGCGTAGGGACTAGCCGCGGGTTCACAGATACGCAGTATTTT. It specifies CASSVGTSRGFTDTQYF.

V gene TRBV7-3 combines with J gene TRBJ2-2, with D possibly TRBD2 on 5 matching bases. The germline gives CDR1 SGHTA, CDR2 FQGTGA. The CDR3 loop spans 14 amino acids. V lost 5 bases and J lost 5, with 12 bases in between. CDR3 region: CASSQGLSTGELFF. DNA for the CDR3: TGTGCCAGCAGCCAAGGACTGTCAACCGGGGAGCTGTTTTTT.

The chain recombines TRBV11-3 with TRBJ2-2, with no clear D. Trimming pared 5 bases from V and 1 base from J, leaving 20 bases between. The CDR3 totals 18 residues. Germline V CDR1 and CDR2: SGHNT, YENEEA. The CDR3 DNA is TGTGCCAGCAGCCAAGGGCCCACGCCAGAATTGAACACCGGGGAGCTGTTTTTT. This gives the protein CASSQGPTPELNTGELFF. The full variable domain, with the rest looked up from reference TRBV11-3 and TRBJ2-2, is EAGVVQSPRYKIIEKKQPVAFWCNPISGHNTLYWYLQNLGQGPELLIRYENEEAVDDSQLPKDRFSAERLKGVDSTLKIQPAELGDSAVYLCASSQGPTPELNTGELFFGEGSRLTVL.

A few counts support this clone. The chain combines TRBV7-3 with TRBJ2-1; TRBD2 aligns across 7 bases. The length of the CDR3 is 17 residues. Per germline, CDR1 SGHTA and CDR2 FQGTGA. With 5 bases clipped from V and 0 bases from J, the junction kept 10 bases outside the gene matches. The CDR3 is CASSPQSGISSYNEQFF. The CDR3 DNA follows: TGTGCCAGCAGCCCACAAAGCGGGATAAGCTCCTACAATGAGCAGTTCTTC.

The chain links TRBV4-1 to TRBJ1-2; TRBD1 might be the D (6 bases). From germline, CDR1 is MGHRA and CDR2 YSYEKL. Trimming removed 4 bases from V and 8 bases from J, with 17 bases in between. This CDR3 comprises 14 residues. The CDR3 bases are TGCGCCAGCAGCCGGGGGGGCCGCCACCTGGGCTACACCTTC. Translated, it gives CASSRGGRHLGYTF.

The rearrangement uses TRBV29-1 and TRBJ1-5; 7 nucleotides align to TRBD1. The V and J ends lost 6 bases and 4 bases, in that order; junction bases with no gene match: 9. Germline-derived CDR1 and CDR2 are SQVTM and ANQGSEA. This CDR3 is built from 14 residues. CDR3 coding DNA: TGCAGCGTATCAACAGGGGCTGGTAATCAGCCCCAGCATTTT. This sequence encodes CSVSTGAGNQPQHF.

The CDR3 loop reads CASSSPREFKDTQYF. The CDR3 DNA sequence: TGTGCCAGCAGTTCCCCGCGGGAGTTTAAAGATACGCAGTATTTT. V usage is TRBV28 and J usage is TRBJ2-3, with 7 bases matching TRBD2. This CDR3 is 15 amino acids long. CDR1 is MDHEN, CDR2 SYDVKM, per germline. After removal of 4 bases from V and 5 bases from J, the junction contained 9 bases not matched to a gene.

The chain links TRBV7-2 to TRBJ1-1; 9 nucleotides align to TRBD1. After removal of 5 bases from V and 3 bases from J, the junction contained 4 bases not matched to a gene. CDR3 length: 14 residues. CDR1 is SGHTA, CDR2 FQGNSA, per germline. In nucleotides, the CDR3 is TGTGCCAGCAGCGTACAGGGGGCTTACACTGAAGCTTTCTTT. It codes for CASSVQGAYTEAFF.

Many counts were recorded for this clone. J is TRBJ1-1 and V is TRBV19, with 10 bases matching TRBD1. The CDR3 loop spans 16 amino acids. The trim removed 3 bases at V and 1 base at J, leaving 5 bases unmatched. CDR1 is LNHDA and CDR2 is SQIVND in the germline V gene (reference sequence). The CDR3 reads CASSIRQGAGNTEAFF. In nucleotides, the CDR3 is TGTGCCAGTAGTATCAGACAGGGGGCGGGGAACACTGAAGCTTTCTTT. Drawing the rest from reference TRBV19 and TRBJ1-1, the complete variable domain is DGGITQSPKYLFRKEGQNVTLSCEQNLNHDAMYWYRQDPGQGLRLIYYSQIVNDFQKGDIAEGYSVSREKKESFPLTVTSAQKNPTAFYLCASSIRQGAGNTEAFFGQGTRLTVV.